This TCR beta chain was profiled in a study of neoadjuvant anti-PD-1 for oral cavity cancer. Stated time point: after neoadjuvant nivolumab, at surgical resection. Patients had HPV-negative, locally advanced oral cavity squamous cell carcinoma. PBMC libraries mostly used 450 to 600 ng of input genomic DNA, with six replicates per sample. Here immunoSEQ multiplex PCR was the method, and the copy in TCRdb shows in-frame clones only, minus some. Among 9,500 to 10,000 clones listed, around 60% were seen once. General observations from the study: With three patients per group, TCR findings need larger cohorts. Treg/Th17 ratio rose with pretreatment blood and fell with post-treatment tumor TCRbeta clonality.

The V gene's germline CDR1 is SEHNR and CDR2 FQNEAQ (reference sequence). V dropped 4 bases and J dropped 7; count of bases not matched to a gene: 6. The CDR3 consists of 14 residues. Turning to this clone: Antigen unknown.

The clonotype was recovered from a person aged 35-79 years with oral cavity squamous cell carcinoma. The sample consisted of PBMCs, taken after nivolumab (anti-PD-1) treatment. The chain has TRBV7-9 and TRBJ1-5, with TRBD1 matching 8 bases. CDR3 DNA: TGTGCCAGCAGCTCCGGACAGGGCGGACAGCCCCAGCATTTT. Its protein is CASSSGQGGQPQHF. Filled out from reference TRBV7-9 and TRBJ1-5, the complete variable domain reads DTGVSQNPRHKITKRGQNVTFRCDPISEHNRLYWYRQTLGQGPEFLTYFQNEAQLEKSRLLSDRFSAERPKGSFSTLEIQRTEQGDSAMYLCASSSGQGGQPQHFGDGTRLSIL.